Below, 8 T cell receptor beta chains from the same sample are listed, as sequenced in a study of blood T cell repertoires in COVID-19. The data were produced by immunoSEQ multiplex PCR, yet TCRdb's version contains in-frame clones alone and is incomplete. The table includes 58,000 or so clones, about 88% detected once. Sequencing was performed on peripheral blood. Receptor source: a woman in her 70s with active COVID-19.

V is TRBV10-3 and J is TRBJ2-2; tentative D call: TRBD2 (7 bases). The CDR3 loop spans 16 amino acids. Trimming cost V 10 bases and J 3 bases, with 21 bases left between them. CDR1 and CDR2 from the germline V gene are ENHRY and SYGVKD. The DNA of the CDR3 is TGTGCCACCCGAGGGGGGGGATTTGTTGACACCGGGGAGCTGTTTTTT. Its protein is CATRGGGFVDTGELFF.

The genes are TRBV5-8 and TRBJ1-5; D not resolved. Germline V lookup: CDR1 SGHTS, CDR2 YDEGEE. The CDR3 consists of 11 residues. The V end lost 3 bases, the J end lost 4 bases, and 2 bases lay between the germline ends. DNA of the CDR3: TGTGCCAGCAGCTCGAATCAGCCCCAGCATTTT. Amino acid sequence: CASSSNQPQHF. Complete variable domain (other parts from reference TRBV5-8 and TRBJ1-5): EAGVTQSPTHLIKTRGQQATLRCSPISGHTSVYWYQQALGLGLQFLLWYDEGEERNRGNFPPRFSGRQFPNYSSELNVNALELEDSALYLCASSSNQPQHFGDGTRLSIL.

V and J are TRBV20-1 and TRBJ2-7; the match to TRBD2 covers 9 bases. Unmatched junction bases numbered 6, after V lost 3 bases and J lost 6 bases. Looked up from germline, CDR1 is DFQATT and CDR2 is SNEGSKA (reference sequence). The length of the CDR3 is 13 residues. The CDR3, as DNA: TGCAGTGCTAGTCGTCTAGCGGGAATCGAGCAGTACTTC. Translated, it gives CSASRLAGIEQYF.

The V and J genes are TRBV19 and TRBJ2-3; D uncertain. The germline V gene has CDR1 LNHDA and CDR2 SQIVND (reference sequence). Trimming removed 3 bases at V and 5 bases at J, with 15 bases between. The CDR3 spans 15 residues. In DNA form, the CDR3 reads TGTGCCAGTAGTATCGGCAGTAAGCGAGGAGATACGCAGTATTTT. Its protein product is CASSIGSKRGDTQYF.

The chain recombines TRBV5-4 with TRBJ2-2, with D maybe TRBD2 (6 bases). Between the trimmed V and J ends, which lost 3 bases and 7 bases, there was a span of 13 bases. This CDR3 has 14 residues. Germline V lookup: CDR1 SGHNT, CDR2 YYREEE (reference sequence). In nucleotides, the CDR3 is TGTGCCAGCAGCTCGACTAGGGAAATCGGGGAGCTGTTTTTT. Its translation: CASSSTREIGELFF. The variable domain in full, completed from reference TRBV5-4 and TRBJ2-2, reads ETGVTQSPTHLIKTRGQQVTLRCSSQSGHNTVSWYQQALGQGPQFIFQYYREEENGRGNFPPRFSGLQFPNYSSELNVNALELDDSALYLCASSSTREIGELFFGEGSRLTVL.

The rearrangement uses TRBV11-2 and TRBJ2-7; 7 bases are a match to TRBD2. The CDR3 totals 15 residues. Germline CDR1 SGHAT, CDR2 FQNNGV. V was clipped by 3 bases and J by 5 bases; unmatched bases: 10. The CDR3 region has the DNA TGTGCCAGCAGCTTGATGAGGACTAGTTTCCACGAGCAGTACTTC. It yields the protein CASSLMRTSFHEQYF.

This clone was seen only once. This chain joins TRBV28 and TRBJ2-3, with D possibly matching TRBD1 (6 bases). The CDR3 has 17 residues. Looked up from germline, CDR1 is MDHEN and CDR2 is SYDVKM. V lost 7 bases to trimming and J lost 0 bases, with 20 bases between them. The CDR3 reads CASTLWLNRASTDTQYF. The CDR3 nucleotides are TGTGCCAGCACCTTATGGCTGAACAGGGCGAGCACAGATACGCAGTATTTT.

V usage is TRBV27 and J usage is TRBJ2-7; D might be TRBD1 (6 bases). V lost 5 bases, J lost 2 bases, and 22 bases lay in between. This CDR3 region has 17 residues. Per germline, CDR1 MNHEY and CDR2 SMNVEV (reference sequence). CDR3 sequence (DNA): TGTGCCAGCAGTCCACCGCCCACAGGGTTGAAGACCTACGAGCAGTACTTC. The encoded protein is CASSPPPTGLKTYEQYF.